This is a list of T cell receptor beta chains from one sample in a study of CD8+ T cells in alopecia areata. The assay was immunoSEQ multiplex PCR, and TCRdb's table has in-frame clones only and misses some. The sample lists some 210,000 clones, approximately 72% occurring once. The sequencing used CD4+ T cells sorted from blood, collected at week 44, from a patient treated with tofacitinib. The receptors shown here come from a human donor with alopecia areata. Each CDR3 is given without its conserved first and last residue.

cdr3_aa,v_call
ASSFKLAGSTDTQY,TRBV5-4
SASLGEQY,TRBV20-1
ATSRDRTAQRHSNQPQH,TRBV15
ASSRGETNEKLF,TRBV5-1
ASSGPTGNTEAF,TRBV9
ASSHSWGPY,TRBV2
ASSGRDQETQY,TRBV9
ASSQVSPRGNEQF,TRBV4-1
ASTWDSSNTGELF,TRBV2
ASSTGLAGANEQF,TRBV4-3
ASSLQGVSQPQH,TRBV2
ASSLVPLGEKLF,TRBV7-2
AWSRDRVNSPLH,TRBV30